This T cell receptor beta chain emerged from a study of CD8+ T cells in alopecia areata. The CDR3 spans 12 residues. V shed 2 bases and J shed 10 bases, with 14 bases lying between them. The germline gives CDR1 GTSNPN, CDR2 SVGIG (reference sequence). Sequencing used cDNA as its template, made by extracting RNA and reverse transcribing it. This table comes from immunoSEQ multiplex PCR, and its TCRdb copy is limited to in-frame clones, with some not included. The table records 210,000 or so clones, roughly three fifths of them present only once. Study-level findings and limits: Mice showed clearer TCR sharing than patients did, a gap that was possibly HLA-related. The study found that many expanded lesional clones persisted in scalp and blood during tofacitinib. Scalp clonality and expanded CD8+ clones among the top 100 fell significantly with tofacitinib.

Specified treatment: oral pan-JAK inhibitor, 5-10 mg twice daily. On this clone itself: The antigen is undetermined.

The sequencing used CD4+ T cells sorted from blood, collected at roughly week 45, from a patient treated with tofacitinib. This receptor was identified in a human donor with alopecia areata. The rearrangement uses TRBV30 and TRBJ1-1, with a tentative D call TRBD1 (5 bases). In DNA, the CDR3 is TGTGCCTGGAGTCCAACTCGGGGGGTAGCTTTCTTT. Protein sequence: CAWSPTRGVAFF.